This T cell receptor (beta chain) was sequenced in a study of vaccination and CD4 T cells after COVID-19 (dated by TCRdb to 2021 to 2024). Some background on the complete study: The convalescent cohort comprised six males and four females, including two Hispanic individuals, seven Caucasians, two Asians and one multiracial person. For stimulating the cultures, overlapping spike peptide pools were used, derived from SARS-CoV-2 as well as from the common cold coronaviruses HCoV-NL63, HCoV-OC43 and HCoV-229E. In control cultures, a CEFX viral epitope pool was used as positive control, an HIV-1 Nef peptide pool was used as negative control, or no peptide was added. Each participant got two doses of either the Pfizer-BioNTech BNT162b2 vaccine (n=8) or the Moderna mRNA-1273 vaccine (n=2). In an earlier paper using these donors, memory CD4+ T cell crossreactivity between SARS-CoV-2 and common cold coronavirus spike proteins was assessed at the TCR clonotype level. Post-vaccine blood samples were taken a median of roughly 75 days after the second vaccine dose, with a range of about 13 to 250 days. Post-COVID blood samples were collected from convalescent patients a median of roughly 100 days after diagnosis, with a range of roughly 30 to 161 days. In fewer than 12 COVID-19 convalescent patients and a few infection-naive healthy vaccine recipients, researchers compared the spike-specific CD4+ TCR repertoire from before mRNA vaccination with the repertoire from after. General study outcomes and caveats: Of the vaccine-specific clones in convalescent patients, 304 of 307, or nearly all, reacted only to SARS-CoV-2 spike and did not cross-react with common cold coronaviruses. The number of convalescent patients in the study was relatively small, and the study did not examine early timepoints following natural infection. Among convalescent patients, a median about 90% of the SARS-CoV-2-reactive clones seen after vaccination appeared only after vaccination, which suggests priming specific to the vaccine. Although the median number of SARS-CoV-2-reactive clonotypes went up from fewer than 25 after infection to more than 30 after vaccination, the increase was not significant.

Reading the germline V gene (reference sequence) gives CDR1 SSHAT and CDR2 FNYEAQ. From the cysteine through the phenylalanine, the CDR3 covers 13 amino acids. The only DNA kept is the CDR3, 39 bases in frame from the first base. This clonotype was picked up a small number of times. Its target antigen remains unknown. The junction shows a germline mismatch at one end, possibly a read error. The meaning of the sample's treatment or condition label: roughly 11-day PBMC culture with coronavirus spike peptide pools or control peptides (ViraFEST assay). CD4+ T cells from unexposed donors were collected before the COVID-19 pandemic (2011-2018). To expand antigen-specific T cells with peptide pools and then pick out the expanded clonotypes through TCR sequencing, the study relied on the ViraFEST assay. Each well held 2.1 million or so PBMCs cultured in IMDM containing about 5% human AB serum and approximately 9.6 IU/ml IL-2, with roughly 10 ug/ml peptide pools added. Half of the culture medium was replaced with fresh IL-2-containing medium on days 3 and 7. After approximately eleven days of culture, CD4+ T cells were isolated by negative selection with the EasySep CD4+ T cell isolation kit. As far as cell numbers permitted, CD4+ T cells from unexposed donors were tested for reactivity against SARS-CoV-2 S and N as well as four spike pools from common cold coronaviruses. Ficoll-Paque Plus gradient centrifugation was used to isolate PBMCs from whole blood, and the isolated PBMCs were then either used fresh or cryopreserved at -140C. Culture conditions were generally each tested in triplicate wells. The leukapheresis product for the unexposed donors was obtained through commercial purchase.

Preparation of the library involved PCR. TCR sequencing of DNA from cultured CD4+ T cells used the Oncomine TCR Beta short-read assay at the Johns Hopkins FTIC core. Genomic DNA was extracted from the cultured CD4+ T cells with the QIAamp micro DNA kit. Oncomine TCR Beta libraries from cultured CD4+ T cells were pooled using unique dual indexes and sequenced on an Illumina iSeq 100. For the original study's pipeline: Non-productive sequences were removed, and CDR3s that did not start with C, did not end with F or W, or were shorter than 7 amino acids were discarded. Antigen-specific clonotypes were identified with the MANAFEST web application by comparing peptide-stimulated wells with reference and other culture wells. Positive clones required FDR below 0.05, an odds ratio above 5, and productive frequency above 0.1% in at least two of three replicate wells. Cross-reactive clonotypes were defined as significantly expanded in both SARS-CoV-2 spike wells and at least one common cold coronavirus spike condition. Using R version 3.6.1, CDR3 homology was evaluated through Levenshtein distances (stringdist) along with unrooted phylogenetic trees (ape). The public reads were quality trimmed at Q25 with fastp and then assembled into clones with MiXCR by TCRdb, keeping productive beta chains. Identical CDR3 protein sequences are pooled into one entry, listed with their most common genes and DNA. The V and J calls here are based on TCRdb, not the publication. The sample contains 9,900 or so distinct CDR3 sequences, about 35% of them found a single time. Jointly, the top ten make up around 25% of the sample.

Sequenced: CD4+ T cells from blood, cultured in vitro. The V and J segments used are TRBV7-7 and TRBJ2-2; 7 nucleotides in the junction match TRBD1. The clonotype was recovered from a human donor in good health. The bases read TGTGCTAGCAGCGCAGACAGGGCCGGGGAGCTGTTTTTT. Its translation is CASSADRAGELFF.